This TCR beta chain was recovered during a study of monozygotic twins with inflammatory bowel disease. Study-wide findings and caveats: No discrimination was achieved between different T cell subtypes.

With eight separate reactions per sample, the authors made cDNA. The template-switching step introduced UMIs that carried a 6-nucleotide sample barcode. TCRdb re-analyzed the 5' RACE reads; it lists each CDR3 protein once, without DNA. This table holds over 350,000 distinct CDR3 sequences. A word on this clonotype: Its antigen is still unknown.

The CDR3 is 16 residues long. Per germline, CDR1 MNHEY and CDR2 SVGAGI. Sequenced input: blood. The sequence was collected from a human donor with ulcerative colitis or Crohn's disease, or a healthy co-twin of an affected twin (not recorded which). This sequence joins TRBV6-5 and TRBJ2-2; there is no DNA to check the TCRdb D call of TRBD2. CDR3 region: CASSYVPPRRGGELFF.